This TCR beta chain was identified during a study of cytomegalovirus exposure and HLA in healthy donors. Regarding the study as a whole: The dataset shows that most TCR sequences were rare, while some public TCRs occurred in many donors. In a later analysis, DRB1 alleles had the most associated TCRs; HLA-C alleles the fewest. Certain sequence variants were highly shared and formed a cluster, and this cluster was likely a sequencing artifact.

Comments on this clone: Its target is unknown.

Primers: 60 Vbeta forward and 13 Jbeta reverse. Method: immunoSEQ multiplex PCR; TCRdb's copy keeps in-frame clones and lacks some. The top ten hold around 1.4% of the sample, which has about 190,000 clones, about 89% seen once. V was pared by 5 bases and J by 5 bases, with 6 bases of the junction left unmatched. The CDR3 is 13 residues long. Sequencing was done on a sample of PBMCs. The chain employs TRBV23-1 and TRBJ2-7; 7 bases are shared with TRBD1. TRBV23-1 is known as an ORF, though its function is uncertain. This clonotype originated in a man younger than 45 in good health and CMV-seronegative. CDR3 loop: CASSTYRGHEQYF. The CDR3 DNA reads TGCGCCAGCAGTACCTACAGGGGTCACGAGCAGTACTTC.